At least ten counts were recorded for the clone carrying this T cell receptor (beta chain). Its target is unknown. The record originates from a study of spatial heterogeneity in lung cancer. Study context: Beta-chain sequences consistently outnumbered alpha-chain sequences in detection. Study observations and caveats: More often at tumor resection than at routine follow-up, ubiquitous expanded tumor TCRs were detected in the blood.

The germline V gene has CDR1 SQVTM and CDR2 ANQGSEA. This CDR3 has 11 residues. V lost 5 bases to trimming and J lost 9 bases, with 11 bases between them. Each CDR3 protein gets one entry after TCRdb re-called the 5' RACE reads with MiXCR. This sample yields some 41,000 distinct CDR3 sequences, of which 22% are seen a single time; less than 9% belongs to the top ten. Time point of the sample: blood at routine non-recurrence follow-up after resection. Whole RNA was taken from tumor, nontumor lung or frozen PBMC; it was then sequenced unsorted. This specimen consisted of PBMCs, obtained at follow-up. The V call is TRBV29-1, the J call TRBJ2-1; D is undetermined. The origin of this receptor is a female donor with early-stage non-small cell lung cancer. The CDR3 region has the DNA TGCAGCGTTTATCGGGCCAGTGAGCAGTTCTTC. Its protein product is CSVYRASEQFF.